The 4 T cell receptor beta chains in this list originate from one sample, sequenced in a study of post-analysis software for immune sequencing data. General study points: Roughly five TRBV segments were more frequent in patients than controls; TRBV5-6, TRBV5-1 and TRBV20-1 belonged to this group.

The library was made from cDNA and included unique molecular identifiers. MiXCR was run by TCRdb on the PCR reads, yielding one entry per CDR3 protein. The data contain some 500,000 distinct CDR3 sequences, under 55% of them singletons. Their antigen targets remain unknown. Sequencing was performed on blood. These receptors all stem from a girl aged 10-17 years with multiple sclerosis.

The CDR3 here is CASSRGTGNTDTQYF. CDR3 in DNA: TGTGCCAGCAGCCGGGGGACAGGGAACACAGATACGCAGTATTTT. The rearrangement joins TRBV7-3 to TRBJ2-3; 9 bases match TRBD1. With V trimmed by 5 bases and J by 2 bases, 5 bases remained unmatched. Germline lookup yields CDR1 SGHTA and CDR2 FQGTGA. The CDR3 loop spans 15 amino acids.

This clonotype is a singleton in its sample. The chain carries TRBV28 and TRBJ2-4, with TRBD1 matching over 9 bases. The J call may be mistaken, given a closer DNA end match to TRBJ2-7. The CDR3 covers 15 residues. Per the germline V gene, CDR1 is MDHEN and CDR2 is SYDVKM. CDR3 DNA sequence: TGTGCCAGCAAGACAGGACAGGGGACTGTCTACGAGCAGTACTTC. This sequence encodes CASKTGQGTVYEQYF.

The table lists this clonotype with a count of one. The rearrangement joins TRBV27 to TRBJ2-5, with D possibly matching TRBD1 (6 bases). Per germline, CDR1 MNHEY and CDR2 SMNVEV (reference sequence). CDR3 length: 13 amino acids. V shed 4 bases and J shed 4 bases, with 10 bases lying between them. As DNA, the CDR3 is TGTGCCAGCAGTTCAGGGGTTAGAGAGACCCAGTACTTC. This sequence encodes CASSSGVRETQYF.

V gene TRBV20-1 combines with J gene TRBJ2-1; a weak D match, TRBD2 (6 bases). The CDR3 runs 14 residues. With 1 base removed from V and 7 bases from J, the gap between germline ends came to 14 bases. Germline V gene sequence: CDR1 DFQATT, CDR2 SNEGSKA (reference sequence). CDR3 DNA sequence: TGCAGTGCTAGAGGTGGCGGGACGAAGAATGAGCAGTTCTTC. It yields the protein CSARGGGTKNEQFF.